What follows are 6 T cell receptor beta chains derived from one specimen sequenced in a study of vaccination and CD4 T cells after COVID-19. These receptors' targets are unknown. Noted time point: late sampling 161 to 241 days after vaccination in a few convalescent patients. Treatment indicated: roughly 11-day PBMC culture with coronavirus spike peptide pools or control peptides (ViraFEST assay). An Oncomine TCR Beta short-read assay was used to sequence the DNA from cultured CD4+ T cells. TCRdb processed the PCR reads anew with MiXCR; each CDR3 protein has one entry. Of tens of thousands of distinct CDR3 sequences listed, 35% to 45% are singletons. Specimen: CD4+ T cells from blood, cultured in vitro, collected about 7 months after SARS-CoV-2 vaccination. These receptors were taken from a human donor who had recovered from COVID-19.

The rearrangement uses TRBV20-1 and TRBJ2-7; D call uncertain. The CDR3 spans 14 residues. Germline assignment: CDR1 DFQATT and CDR2 SNEGSKA (reference sequence). V lost 5 bases to trimming and J lost 3 bases, with 17 bases between them. The CDR3: CSAPDPAGVYEQYF. The DNA for the CDR3 is TGCAGTGCTCCCGACCCAGCTGGAGTCTACGAGCAGTACTTC.

This clonotype was counted between two and nine times. The CDR3 DNA is TGTGCCAGCAGCCAACGGACAGGGACCTACGAGCAGTACTTC. This encodes CASSQRTGTYEQYF. This chain links TRBV7-8 with TRBJ2-7, with 8 nucleotides matching TRBD1. CDR3 length equals 14 residues. Germline CDR1 is SGHVS and CDR2 is FQNEAQ. V was pared by 5 bases and J by 2 bases, with 5 bases of the junction left unmatched.

This clonotype was seen only a few times. The chain combines TRBV20-1 with TRBJ1-6; 7 bases map to TRBD1. Trimming cost V 5 bases and J 7 bases; bases outside gene matches: 11. The CDR3 covers 15 residues. CDR1 and CDR2 from the germline V gene are DFQATT and SNEGSKA (reference sequence). Written as DNA, the CDR3 is TGCAGTGCTTCCCCGCGACAGGGTGGCAATTCACCCCTCCACTTT. Amino acids: CSASPRQGGNSPLHF.

This clonotype was seen more than once but under ten times. This chain connects TRBV6-1 to TRBJ1-2; D is possibly TRBD1 (5 bases). The CDR3 is made up of 15 amino acids. Germline assignment: CDR1 MNHNS and CDR2 SASEGT. V shed 4 bases and J shed 4 bases, with 16 bases lying between them. The CDR3 reads CASSAHGTGVYGYTF. The CDR3 DNA sequence: TGTGCCAGCAGTGCACATGGAACAGGTGTCTATGGCTACACCTTC.

This clonotype has only one observation. The junction departs from the called germline gene at one end, perhaps through a read error. V and J are TRBV20-1 and TRBJ2-6, with 8 nucleotides matching TRBD1. Germline V gene lookup returns CDR1 DFQATT and CDR2 SNEGSKA (reference sequence). The CDR3 totals 18 residues. The CDR3 reads CSARARDRTNSGANALTF. The CDR3 bases are TGCAGTGCTAGGGCCCGGGACAGGACTAACTCTGGGGCCAACGCCCTGACTTTC.

The genes are TRBV27 and TRBJ1-2; 11 positions match TRBD1. The trim removed 6 bases at V and 7 bases at J, leaving 13 bases unmatched. CDR3 length: 16 amino acids. Germline-derived CDR1 and CDR2 are MNHEY and SMNVEV (reference sequence). CDR3: CASRRTGQGALSGYTF. The CDR3 DNA follows: TGTGCCAGCAGGCGGACAGGACAGGGGGCCCTCTCTGGCTACACCTTC.